Here is one T cell receptor (beta chain) with its context. Its antigen is not identified. This entry belongs to a study of PD-L1 blockade in urothelial cancer. Background on the study: When tumor samples were examined, their median T cell count was 1,402.

Whole-study results and caveats: Tumor material consisted of one FFPE sample per patient, not collected immediately before treatment.

Each PCR reaction had synthetic TCR analog templates spiked into it. Amplified housekeeping genes were used to quantify DNA from FFPE tumors. Produced via immunoSEQ multiplex PCR; TCRdb's table is partial and in-frame only. The repertoire consists of about 36,000 clones, with just over 35% occurring once and the leading ten covering 8% to 9.5%. The TCR comes from a man aged 55 to 70 with urothelial cancer. The source material was tumor tissue, sampled before atezolizumab (anti-PD-L1) treatment.

The CDR3: CASSPGGDSRYEQYF. CDR3 nucleotides: TGCGCCAGCAGCCCGGGGGGGGACTCTCGCTACGAGCAGTACTTC. The J gene is TRBJ2-7, the V gene TRBV5-1; 8 positions match TRBD2. J lost 3 bases, V lost 4 bases, and 9 bases had no gene match. Per the germline V gene, CDR1 is SGHRS and CDR2 is YFSETQ. This CDR3 is 15 amino acids long.